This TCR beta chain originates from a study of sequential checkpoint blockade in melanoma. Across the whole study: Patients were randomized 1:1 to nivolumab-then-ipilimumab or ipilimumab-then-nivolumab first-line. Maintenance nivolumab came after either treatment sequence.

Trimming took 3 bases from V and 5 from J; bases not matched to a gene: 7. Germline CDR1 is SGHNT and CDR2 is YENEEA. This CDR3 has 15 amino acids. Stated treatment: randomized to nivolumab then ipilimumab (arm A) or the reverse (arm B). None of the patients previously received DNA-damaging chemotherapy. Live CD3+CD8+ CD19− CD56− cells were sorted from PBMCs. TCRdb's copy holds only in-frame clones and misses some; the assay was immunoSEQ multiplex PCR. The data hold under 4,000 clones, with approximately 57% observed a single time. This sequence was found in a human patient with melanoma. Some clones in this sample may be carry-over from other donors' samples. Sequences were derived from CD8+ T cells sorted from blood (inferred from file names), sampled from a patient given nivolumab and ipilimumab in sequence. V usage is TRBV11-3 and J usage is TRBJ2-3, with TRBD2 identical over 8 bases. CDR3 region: CASSLTGGPGDTQYF. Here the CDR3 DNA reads TGTGCCAGCAGCTTGACGGGGGGGCCGGGAGATACGCAGTATTTT.